Sequencing of this T cell receptor (beta chain) was carried out in a study of control samples from healthy donors and cancer patients. Clones were read by immunoSEQ multiplex PCR, and TCRdb kept only the in-frame ones, dropping some. This sample has approximately 190,000 clones, with approximately 91% found just once. Trimming took off 6 bases at V and 4 bases at J, with 12 bases between the two ends. Germline assignment: CDR1 MNHEY and CDR2 SVGAGI. The CDR3 contains 13 residues. Sequencing was carried out using blood. The chain has TRBV6-5 and TRBJ1-1; no firm D call. The receptor was isolated from a man younger than 40 in good health. CDR3 DNA sequence: TGTGCCAGCAGGGTTATCCACCCCACTGAAGCTTTCTTT. As protein: CASRVIHPTEAFF.